The source of this T cell receptor (beta chain) is a study of shared clonotypes between healthy human individuals. Study details: Three CD4 naive, three CD4 memory, two CD8 naive and one CD8 memory plate were used per donor. General study points: Despite large depth, rarefaction showed incomplete sorted-subset sequencing. In contrast to clonotypes shared by all four donors, non-shared clonotypes had lower generation probabilities.

Profiling relied on immunoSEQ multiplex PCR, and the TCRdb table lists in-frame clones only, not all of them. The repertoire includes some 2.1 million clones, roughly 95% of them detected once, and more than 0.1% sits in the top ten. About this clone itself: Its antigen is still unknown.

V lost 5 bases and J lost 3, with 11 bases in between. CDR1 is LNHDA, CDR2 SQIVND, per germline (reference sequence). CDR3 length: 14 amino acids. The study drew its donors from healthy HIV-negative adults without recent acute infections or vaccinations. Sequenced: naive CD4+ T cells sorted from blood. Subset of the sample: CD45RA+ positively selected. The J gene is TRBJ1-3, the V gene TRBV19; possibly TRBD1 for D (5 bases). The clonotype originates from a man aged 18 to 30 in good health. The CDR3 is CASSVEGFGNTIYF. For the CDR3, the DNA is TGTGCCAGTAGTGTGGAGGGGTTTGGAAACACCATATATTTT.